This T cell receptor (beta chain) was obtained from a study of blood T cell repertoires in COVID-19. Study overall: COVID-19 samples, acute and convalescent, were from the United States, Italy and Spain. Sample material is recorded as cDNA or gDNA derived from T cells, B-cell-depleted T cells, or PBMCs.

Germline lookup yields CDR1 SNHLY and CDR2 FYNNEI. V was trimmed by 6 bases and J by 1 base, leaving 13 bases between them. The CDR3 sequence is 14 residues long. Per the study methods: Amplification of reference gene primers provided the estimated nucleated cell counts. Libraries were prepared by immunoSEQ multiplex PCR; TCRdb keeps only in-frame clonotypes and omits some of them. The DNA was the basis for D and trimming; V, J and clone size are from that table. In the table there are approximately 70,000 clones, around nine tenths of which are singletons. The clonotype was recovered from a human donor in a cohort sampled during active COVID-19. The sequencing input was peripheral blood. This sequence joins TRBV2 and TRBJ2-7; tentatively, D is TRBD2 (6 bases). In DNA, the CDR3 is TGTGCCAGCAGCACGGGGGACCTATCCTACGAGCAGTACTTC. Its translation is CASSTGDLSYEQYF.